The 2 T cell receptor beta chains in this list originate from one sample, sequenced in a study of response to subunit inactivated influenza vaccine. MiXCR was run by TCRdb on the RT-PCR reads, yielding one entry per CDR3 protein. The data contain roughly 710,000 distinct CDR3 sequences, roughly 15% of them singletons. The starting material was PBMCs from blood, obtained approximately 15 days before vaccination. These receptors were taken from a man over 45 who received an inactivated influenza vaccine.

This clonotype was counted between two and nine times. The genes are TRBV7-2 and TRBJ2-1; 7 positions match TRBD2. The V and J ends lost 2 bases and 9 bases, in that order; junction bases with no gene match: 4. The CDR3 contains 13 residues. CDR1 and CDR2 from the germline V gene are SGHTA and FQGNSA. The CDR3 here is CASSLFREAEQFF. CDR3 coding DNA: TGTGCCAGCAGCTTATTTCGGGAGGCTGAGCAGTTCTTC.

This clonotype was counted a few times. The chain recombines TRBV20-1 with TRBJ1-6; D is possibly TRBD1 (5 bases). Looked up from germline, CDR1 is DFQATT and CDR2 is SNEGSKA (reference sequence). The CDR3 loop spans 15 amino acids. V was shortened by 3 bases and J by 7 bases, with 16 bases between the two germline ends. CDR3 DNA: TGCAGTGCTAGGGGAACCGGGACGGGGAATTCACCCCTCCACTTT. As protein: CSARGTGTGNSPLHF.